Below are 7 T cell receptor beta chains sequenced from a single sample in a study of Graves' ophthalmopathy and Graves' hyperthyroidism (dated by TCRdb to 2017 to 2018). The instrument was an Illumina HiSeq 2000. For repertoire sequencing, TCR beta CDR3 regions were amplified from RNA transcripts. The first round of RT-PCR was done with HTBI primers and the Qiagen OneStep RT-PCR kit, and was followed by a second round of multiplex PCR, then size selection and purification. The public sequencing data were trimmed at Q25 with fastp and processed into clonotypes with MiXCR by TCRdb, which kept only in-frame beta chains. Under each unique CDR3 protein, matching rows form one entry showing the most common genes and DNA. The sample yields more than 1,000,000 distinct CDR3 sequences; about 38% were counted once. The top ten clones comprise around 10% of the sample. Sequencing input: peripheral blood or thyroid tissue (not recorded which). The receptors stem from an adult man with Graves' hyperthyroidism.

This clonotype was detected many times. This chain joins TRBV12-3 or TRBV12-4 and TRBJ1-1; D uncertain. Trimming removed 3 bases at V and 6 bases at J, with 8 bases between. CDR3 size: 12 residues. CDR3 sequence: CASSLRRAEAFF. The CDR3 DNA sequence: TGTGCCAGCAGTTTGCGGAGAGCTGAAGCTTTCTTT.

This sequence joins TRBV6-2 or TRBV6-3 and TRBJ1-1, with 7 nucleotides matching TRBD1. CDR3 length: 13 residues. J lost 4 bases, V lost 7 bases, and 6 bases had no gene match. The germline gives CDR1 MNHEY, CDR2 SVGEGT. The CDR3 region is CASIDRVGTEAFF. The CDR3 region has the DNA TGTGCCAGCATCGACAGGGTGGGCACTGAAGCTTTCTTT.

This chain joins TRBV7-2 and TRBJ2-1, with D unclear. The length of the CDR3 is 13 residues. Trimming pared 3 bases from V and 2 bases from J, leaving 5 bases between. Germline CDR1 reads SGHTA; CDR2 reads FQGNSA. CDR3 in DNA: TGTGCCAGCAGCTTGGTCCCCTACAATGAGCAGTTCTTC. It yields the protein CASSLVPYNEQFF.

The genes are TRBV2 and TRBJ1-3; no clear D gene. Between the trimmed V and J ends, which lost 3 bases and 6 bases, there was a span of 18 bases. Germline loops: CDR1 SNHLY, CDR2 FYNNEI. The CDR3 contains 16 residues. CDR3 DNA: TGTGCCAGCAGTGATCGGGGAACGAGGGATGAAAACACCATATATTTT. Its translation is CASSDRGTRDENTIYF.

About this clonotype itself: Its ends do not fully match the called genes, so a read error is possible. This rearrangement joins TRBV19 to TRBJ1-1; tentatively, D is TRBD1 (5 bases). The CDR3 has 14 amino acids. Germline V gene data show CDR1 as LNHDA and CDR2 as SQIVND (reference sequence). For the CDR3, the DNA is TGTGCCAGTAGTGGACTACAGGTGAACACTGAAGCCTTCTTT. Its protein product is CASSGLQVNTEAFF.

The table lists this clonotype with many counts. The CDR3 sequence is CASSSSPHAANYGYTF. The DNA for the CDR3 is TGTGCCAGCAGCTCCTCACCCCACGCAGCCAACTATGGCTACACCTTC. The V and J genes are TRBV5-6 and TRBJ1-2; D ambiguous. Germline V gene data show CDR1 as SGHDT and CDR2 as YYEEEE. Trimming removed 3 bases at V and 2 bases at J, with 17 bases between. The CDR3 is 16 amino acids. The entire variable domain, with the rest obtained from reference TRBV5-6 and TRBJ1-2, is as follows: DAGVTQSPTHLIKTRGQQVTLRCSPKSGHDTVSWYQQALGQGPQFIFQYYEEEERQRGNFPDRFSGHQFPNYSSELNVNALLLGDSALYLCASSSSPHAANYGYTFGSGTRLTVV.

Remarks on this clonotype: This may come from a read error, since a much larger clone is one base off. The CDR3 does not end in the conserved phenylalanine or tryptophan, so this is likely a read error. The chain is built from TRBV5-6 and TRBJ1-1, with TRBD1 as a possible D gene (5 bases). This CDR3 is built from 14 residues. The V gene lost 8 bases and the J gene lost 3 bases, with 17 bases spanning the gap. In germline, CDR1 is SGHDT, CDR2 YYEEEE. In DNA, the CDR3 is TGTGCCAGTAGTTACGGGGGAGTTGACACTGAAGCTTTCCTT. Protein sequence: CASSYGGVDTEAFL.